This TCR beta chain was obtained from a study of cytomegalovirus exposure and HLA in healthy donors. Vbeta (60) and Jbeta (13) primers were used in the PCR. This table comes from immunoSEQ multiplex PCR, and its TCRdb copy is limited to in-frame clones, with some not included. Here the sample spans approximately 150,000 clones, more than 75% being singletons. The length of the CDR3 is 15 residues. Germline-derived CDR1 and CDR2 are MGHRA and YSYEKL. Between the trimmed V and J ends, which lost 0 bases and 3 bases, there was a span of 8 bases. This chain links TRBV4-1 with TRBJ2-2; perhaps TRBD2 as D (6 bases). The receptor was derived from a middle-aged man in good health and CMV-seronegative. Material for sequencing was PBMCs. As DNA, the CDR3 is TGCGCCAGCAGCCAAGATTCTAGCGACACCGGGGAGCTGTTTTTT. Its translation is CASSQDSSDTGELFF.